These 9 T cell receptor beta chains came from one sample sequenced in a study of shared clonotypes between healthy human individuals. Clones were sequenced by immunoSEQ multiplex PCR, and TCRdb holds only the in-frame ones, with some missing. The sample holds about 92,000 clones, 68% seen once. Sequenced sample: memory CD8+ T cells sorted from blood. The subset here: CD45RO+ cells pooled with CCR7-negative TemRA cells. The source is a man under 40 in good health.

The J gene is TRBJ2-1, the V gene TRBV28; 11 bases line up with TRBD2. The CDR3 runs 12 residues. The J segment lost 10 bases and the V segment lost 8 bases, leaving 4 bases of the junction unmatched. CDR1 is MDHEN and CDR2 is SYDVKM in the germline V gene. CDR3 in amino acids: CASAGTSGEQFF. The CDR3 coding sequence is TGTGCCAGCGCCGGGACTAGCGGAGAGCAGTTCTTC.

In its sample, this clone was seen once. The chain joins TRBV11-2 to TRBJ2-7, with D perhaps TRBD1 (6 bases). The germline CDR1 and CDR2 sequences are SGHAT and FQNNGV. CDR3 size: 15 residues. Between the trimmed V and J ends, which lost 4 bases and 3 bases, there was a span of 16 bases. The CDR3 loop is CASSSPGQLNYEQYF. CDR3 DNA: TGTGCCAGCAGCTCGCCGGGACAACTGAACTACGAGCAGTACTTC.

This rearrangement joins TRBV4-3 to TRBJ2-1, with D maybe TRBD2 (5 bases). V dropped 4 bases and J dropped 2 bases, with 6 bases sitting between them. In germline, CDR1 is LGHNA, CDR2 YSLEER. This CDR3 is 13 amino acids long. Written as DNA, the CDR3 is TGCGCCAGCAGCCCGGGGACCTACAATGAGCAGTTCTTC. The encoded protein is CASSPGTYNEQFF.

The V and J genes are TRBV11-3 and TRBJ2-5; 9 bases match TRBD2. Trimming at V came to 4 bases and at J to 1 base, leaving 4 bases not matched to a gene. The germline gives CDR1 SGHNT, CDR2 YENEEA. The CDR3 is 15 amino acids. CDR3 amino acids: CASSSASGAQETQYF. CDR3 nucleotides: TGTGCCAGCAGCTCGGCTAGCGGGGCCCAAGAGACCCAGTACTTC.

This clone was found many times. The chain links TRBV14 to TRBJ2-1; D remains unclear. Trimming shortened V by 8 bases and J by 5 bases, and 4 bases separated the two germline ends. CDR1 is SGHDN, CDR2 FVKESK, per germline. The CDR3 has 10 residues. CDR3 sequence reads: CASGNNEQFF. CDR3 DNA: TGTGCCAGCGGGAACAATGAGCAGTTCTTC.

This clone appeared once. The chain combines TRBV7-9 with TRBJ2-5; possible D gene TRBD1, 7 bases. This CDR3 has 14 amino acids. The germline CDR1 and CDR2 sequences are SEHNR and FQNEAQ (reference sequence). V lost 5 bases and J lost 4, with 14 bases in between. For the CDR3, the DNA is TGTGCCAGCAGCCCGACAGGGAGGTTAGAGACCCAGTACTTC. Its translation is CASSPTGRLETQYF.

The chain recombines TRBV28 with TRBJ2-6, with 7 bases aligning to TRBD1. Germline CDR1 is MDHEN and CDR2 is SYDVKM. The CDR3 runs to 18 residues. V lost 6 bases to trimming and J lost 4 bases; unmatched junction nucleotides: 15. The CDR3, as DNA: TGTGCCAGCAGCATCCGGGACAGAGCCCGTCCCGGGGCCAACGTCCTGACTTTC. It yields the protein CASSIRDRARPGANVLTF. Supplemented by reference TRBV28 and TRBJ2-6, the full variable domain reads DVKVTQSSRYLVKRTGEKVFLECVQDMDHENMFWYRQDPGLGLRLIYFSYDVKMKEKGDIPEGYSVSREKKERFSLILESASTNQTSMYLCASSIRDRARPGANVLTFGAGSRLTVL.

The CDR3 sequence is CASRPGTEETQYF. The CDR3 DNA follows: TGTGCCAGCAGACCCGGGACAGAGGAGACCCAGTACTTC. V and J are TRBV25-1 and TRBJ2-5; 7 bases line up with TRBD1. The CDR3 is 13 amino acids. The junction had 6 bases not matched to a gene; V was cut back by 6 bases and J by 5 bases. Germline CDR1 is MGHDK and CDR2 is SYGVNS. The whole variable domain, remainder taken from reference TRBV25-1 and TRBJ2-5, is EADIYQTPRYLVIGTGKKITLECSQTMGHDKMYWYQQDPGMELHLIHYSYGVNSTEKGDLSSESTVSRIRTEHFPLTLESARPSHTSQYLCASRPGTEETQYFGPGTRLLVL.

The rearrangement uses TRBV11-2 and TRBJ1-1; D perhaps matches TRBD1 (6 bases). Trimming removed 1 base from V and 3 bases from J, with 12 bases in between. This CDR3 has 15 amino acids. The germline V gene encodes CDR1 SGHAT and CDR2 FQNNGV. The CDR3 reads CASSLGDWTDTEAFF. The CDR3 bases are TGTGCCAGCAGCTTAGGGGACTGGACAGACACTGAAGCTTTCTTT.